This TCR beta chain stems from a study of OX40 agonist ivuxolimab in advanced cancers. Study details: The patients received agonistic anti-OX40 (CD134) antibody ivuxolimab. Prior anti-PD-1, anti-PD-L1 or anti-CTLA-4 therapy was allowed; around 40% had some. Partial responses were achieved by three patients, one with hepatocellular carcinoma and two with cutaneous melanoma. Study-wide points: In general, CD8+ T cells held more expanded clones than CD4+ did, on average.

This CDR3 contains 16 residues. From germline, CDR1 is SGHTA and CDR2 FQGNSA. Unmatched junction bases numbered 7, after V lost 1 base and J lost 8 bases. The method was immunoSEQ multiplex PCR; TCRdb's version includes in-frame clones alone and lacks a portion of them. The table lists more than 50,000 clones, roughly 85% of them singletons. Concerning this clone: Antigen unknown.

The chain joins TRBV7-2 to TRBJ2-1, with 11 bases aligning to TRBD2. This TCR was recovered from an adult with an advanced solid tumor such as melanoma, head and neck, liver or kidney cancer. The sample was CD4+ or CD8+ T cells sorted from blood, taken in a trial of the OX40 agonist ivuxolimab. In nucleotides, the CDR3 is TGTGCCAGCAGCTTAGAACTAGCGGGGGTAAGCGATGAGCAGTTCTTC. Translation: CASSLELAGVSDEQFF.